Sequencing of this T cell receptor (beta chain) was carried out in a study of CD8 T cells in Susac syndrome. Germline CDR1 reads DFQATT; CDR2 reads SNEGSKA (reference sequence). The length of the CDR3 is 12 residues. The germline V and J ends were trimmed by 3 bases and 12 bases, with 16 bases remaining between them. cDNA came from 0.5 to 1 ug RNA primed by random hexamers. Using its own MiXCR run on the immunoSEQ multiplex PCR reads, TCRdb lists one record per CDR3 protein. This table has 200,000 to 300,000 distinct CDR3 sequences, about 96% appearing once. The sequencing sample was made of CD4+ T cells from PBMCs. The chain recombines TRBV20-1 with TRBJ2-3, with D perhaps TRBD1 or TRBD2 (5 bases each). The TCR sequence derives from a human donor with Susac syndrome. CDR3 protein: CSARGTGTRQYF. The CDR3 bases are TGCAGTGCTAGGGGAACCGGGACCCGACAGTATTTT.